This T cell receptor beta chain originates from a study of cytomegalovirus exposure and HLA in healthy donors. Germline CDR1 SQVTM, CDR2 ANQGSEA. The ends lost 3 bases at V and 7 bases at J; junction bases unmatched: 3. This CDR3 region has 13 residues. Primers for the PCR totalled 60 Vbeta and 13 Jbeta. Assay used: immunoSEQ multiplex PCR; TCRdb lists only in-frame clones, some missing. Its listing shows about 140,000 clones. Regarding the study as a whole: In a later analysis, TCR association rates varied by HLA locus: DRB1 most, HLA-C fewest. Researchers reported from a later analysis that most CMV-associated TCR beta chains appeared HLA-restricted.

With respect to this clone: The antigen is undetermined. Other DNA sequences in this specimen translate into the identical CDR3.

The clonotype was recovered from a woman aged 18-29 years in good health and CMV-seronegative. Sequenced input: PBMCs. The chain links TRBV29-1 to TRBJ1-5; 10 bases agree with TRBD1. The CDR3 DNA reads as TGCAGCGTTGAGACAGGGGGCGGCCAGCCCCAGCATTTT. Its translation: CSVETGGGQPQHF.